This T cell receptor (beta chain) was profiled in a study of beta chain features in type 1 diabetes. Concerning this clone: Antigen specificity is unknown.

Study outcomes and limitations: Shortening that was moderate but significant affected the TCRB CDR3s of Type 1 diabetes patients in all four CD4+ subsets. For patients, the naive, central memory and Treg TCRB repertoires appeared more alike than for healthy donors.

cDNA synthesis used the whole RNA isolate, giving expressed TCRB sequences. This table comes from immunoSEQ multiplex PCR, and its TCRdb copy is limited to in-frame clones, with some not included. The sample contains 310,000 or so clones, roughly 15% of which appear only once. The receptor comes from a man between 18 and 29 years old with type 1 diabetes. The sample taken for sequencing was naive CD4+ T cells from blood.

The CDR3 spells CASSLFRMSSYEQYF. The CDR3 DNA reads TGCGCCAGCAGCTTGTTCAGGATGAGCTCCTACGAGCAGTACTTC. The chain uses TRBV5-1 and TRBJ2-7; the D is unclear. The germline gives CDR1 SGHRS, CDR2 YFSETQ. This CDR3 has 15 residues. Trimming removed 1 base from V and 0 bases from J, with 11 bases in between.